The sample holds many counts of the clone carrying this T cell receptor beta chain. The antigen remains unidentified. A 5'RACE reaction primed in the constant segment made cDNA libraries of TCR alpha and TCR beta, and these carried sample barcodes and UMIs. MiXCR was run by TCRdb on the 5' RACE reads, yielding one entry per CDR3 protein. Of roughly 600,000 distinct CDR3 sequences in the sample, 18% were seen once. V lost 0 bases to trimming and J lost 0 bases; unmatched junction nucleotides: 8. The CDR3 loop spans 18 amino acids. Germline-derived CDR1 and CDR2 are MGHRA and YSYEKL. The sample originates from a study of T-cell memory formation after mild COVID-19. Study-level information: TCR clusters mostly belonged to single donors.

General observations from the study: The main location of contracting CD4+ clones was CM and EM, and that of contracting CD8+ clones was EMRA.

V is TRBV4-1 and J is TRBJ1-1; 9 bases fit TRBD1. The source of this sequence is an adult woman who had mild COVID-19 (a few samples of this study predate the infection). Cell type and time point are not known. The sample was PBMCs or a T cell subset sorted from them (not recorded which). The CDR3, as DNA: TGCGCCAGCAGCCAAGATGGACAGGGGAATTGGATGAACACTGAAGCTTTCTTT. Its protein product is CASSQDGQGNWMNTEAFF.